This T cell receptor (beta chain) is drawn from a study of identical twins. A single record per CDR3 protein comes from TCRdb applying MiXCR to the 5' RACE reads. Of over 550,000 distinct CDR3 sequences listed, roughly 6.6% were seen once; the top ten hold roughly 1.6%. Germline assignment: CDR1 SNHLY and CDR2 FYNNEI. The ends were cut back, 3 bases at V and 5 bases at J, with 11 bases in the middle. The CDR3 covers 14 residues. A few counts support this clonotype. With no exceptions, donors were healthy Caucasians. These same data were also listed under a study on yellow fever vaccine responses in identical twins.

The clonotype was recovered from a woman aged 18-35 years in good health. The rearrangement links TRBV2 to TRBJ2-1, with no clear D. The source material was PBMCs. The CDR3 DNA is TGTGCCAGCAGTGATGTGGTCCAGGACAATGAGCAGTTCTTC. Translating it yields CASSDVVQDNEQFF.